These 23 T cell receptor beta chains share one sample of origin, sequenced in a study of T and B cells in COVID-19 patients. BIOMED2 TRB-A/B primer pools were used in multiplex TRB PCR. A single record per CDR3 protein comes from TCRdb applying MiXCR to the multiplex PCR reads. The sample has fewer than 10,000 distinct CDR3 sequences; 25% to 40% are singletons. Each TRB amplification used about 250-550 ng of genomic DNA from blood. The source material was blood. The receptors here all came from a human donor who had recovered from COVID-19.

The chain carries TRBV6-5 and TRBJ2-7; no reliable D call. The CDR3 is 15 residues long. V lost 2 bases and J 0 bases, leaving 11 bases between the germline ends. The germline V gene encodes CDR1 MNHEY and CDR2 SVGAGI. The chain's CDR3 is CASSYRVDISYEQYF. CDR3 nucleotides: TGTGCCAGCAGTTACAGGGTAGACATCTCCTACGAGCAGTACTTC.

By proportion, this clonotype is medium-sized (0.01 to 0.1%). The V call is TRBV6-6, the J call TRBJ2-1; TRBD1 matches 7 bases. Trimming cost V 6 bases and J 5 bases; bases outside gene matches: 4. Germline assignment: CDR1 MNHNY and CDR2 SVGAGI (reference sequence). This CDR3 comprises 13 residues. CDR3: CASRRGTDNEQFF. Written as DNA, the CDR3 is TGTGCCAGCAGACGAGGGACAGACAATGAGCAGTTCTTC.

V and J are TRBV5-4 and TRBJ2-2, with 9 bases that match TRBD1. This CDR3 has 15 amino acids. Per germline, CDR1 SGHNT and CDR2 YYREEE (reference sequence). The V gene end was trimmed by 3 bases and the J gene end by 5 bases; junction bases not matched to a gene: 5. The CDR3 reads CASSSGTGRTGELFF. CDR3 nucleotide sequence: TGTGCCAGCAGCTCCGGGACAGGGCGTACCGGGGAGCTGTTTTTT.

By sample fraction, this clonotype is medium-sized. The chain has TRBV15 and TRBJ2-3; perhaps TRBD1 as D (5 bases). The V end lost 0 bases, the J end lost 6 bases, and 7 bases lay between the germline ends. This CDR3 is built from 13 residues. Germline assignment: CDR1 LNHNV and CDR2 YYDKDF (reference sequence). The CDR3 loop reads CATSRDPGDTQYF. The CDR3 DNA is TGTGCCACCAGCAGAGATCCAGGGGATACGCAGTATTTT.

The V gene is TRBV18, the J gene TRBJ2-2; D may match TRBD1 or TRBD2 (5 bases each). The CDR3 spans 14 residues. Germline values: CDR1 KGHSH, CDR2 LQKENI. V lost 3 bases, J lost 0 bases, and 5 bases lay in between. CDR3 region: CASSPGPNTGELFF. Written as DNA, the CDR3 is TGTGCCAGCTCACCGGGACCGAACACCGGGGAGCTGTTTTTT.

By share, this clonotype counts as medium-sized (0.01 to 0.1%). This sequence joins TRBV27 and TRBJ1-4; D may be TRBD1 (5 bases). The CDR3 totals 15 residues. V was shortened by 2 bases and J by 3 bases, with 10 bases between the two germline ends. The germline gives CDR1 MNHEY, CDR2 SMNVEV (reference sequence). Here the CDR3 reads CASSLAGTSNEKLFF. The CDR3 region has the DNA TGTGCCAGCAGTTTAGCAGGGACTTCTAATGAAAAACTGTTTTTT.

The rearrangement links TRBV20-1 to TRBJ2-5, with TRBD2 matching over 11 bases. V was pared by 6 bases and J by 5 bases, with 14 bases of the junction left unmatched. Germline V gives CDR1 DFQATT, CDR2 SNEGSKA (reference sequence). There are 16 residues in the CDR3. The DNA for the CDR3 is TGCAGTGCGGGTCGGCTAGCGGGGGGAGGTAGGGAGACCCAGTACTTC. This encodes CSAGRLAGGGRETQYF.

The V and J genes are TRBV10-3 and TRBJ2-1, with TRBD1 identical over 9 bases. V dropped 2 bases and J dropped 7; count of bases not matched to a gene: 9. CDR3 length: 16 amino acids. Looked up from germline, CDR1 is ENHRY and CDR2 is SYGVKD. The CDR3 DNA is TGTGCCATCAGTGAGCCCGGGACAGGGTCCCCTAATGAGCAGTTCTTC. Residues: CAISEPGTGSPNEQFF.

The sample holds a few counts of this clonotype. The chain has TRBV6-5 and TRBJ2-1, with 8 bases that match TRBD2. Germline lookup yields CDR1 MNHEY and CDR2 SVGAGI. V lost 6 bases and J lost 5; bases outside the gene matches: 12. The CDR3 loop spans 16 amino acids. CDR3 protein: CASSPKRGRLHNEQFF. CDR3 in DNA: TGTGCCAGCAGCCCAAAGCGGGGGAGATTGCACAATGAGCAGTTCTTC.

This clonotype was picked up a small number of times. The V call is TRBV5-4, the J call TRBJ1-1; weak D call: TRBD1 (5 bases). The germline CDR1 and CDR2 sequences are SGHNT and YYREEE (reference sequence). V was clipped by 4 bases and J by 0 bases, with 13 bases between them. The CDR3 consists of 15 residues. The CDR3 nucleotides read TGTGCCAGCAGCCCCGGCTGGGGACTGAACACTGAAGCTTTCTTT. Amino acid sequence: CASSPGWGLNTEAFF. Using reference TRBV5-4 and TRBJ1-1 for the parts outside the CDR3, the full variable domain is ETGVTQSPTHLIKTRGQQVTLRCSSQSGHNTVSWYQQALGQGPQFIFQYYREEENGRGNFPPRFSGLQFPNYSSELNVNALELDDSALYLCASSPGWGLNTEAFFGQGTRLTVV.

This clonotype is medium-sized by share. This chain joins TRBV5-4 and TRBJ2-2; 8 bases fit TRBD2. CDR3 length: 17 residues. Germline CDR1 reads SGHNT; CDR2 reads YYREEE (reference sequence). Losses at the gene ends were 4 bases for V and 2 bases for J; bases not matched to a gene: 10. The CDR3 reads CASSPGIGGANTGELFF. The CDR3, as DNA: TGTGCCAGCAGCCCTGGTATCGGGGGGGCCAACACCGGGGAGCTGTTTTTT.

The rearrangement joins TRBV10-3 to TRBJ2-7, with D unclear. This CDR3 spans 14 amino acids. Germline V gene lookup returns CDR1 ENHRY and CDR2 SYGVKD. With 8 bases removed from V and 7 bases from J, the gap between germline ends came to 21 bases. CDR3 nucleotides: TGTGCCATCTACTCCCCCGGTTTCCCAGCGGAGCAGTACTTC. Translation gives CAIYSPGFPAEQYF.

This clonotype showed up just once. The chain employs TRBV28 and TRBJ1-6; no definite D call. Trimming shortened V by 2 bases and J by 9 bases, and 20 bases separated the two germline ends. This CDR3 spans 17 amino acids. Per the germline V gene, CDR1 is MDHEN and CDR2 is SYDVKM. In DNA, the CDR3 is TGTGCCAGCAGTTTAAGGGCCTTTGGGAGGGCATCTTCACCCCTCCACTTT. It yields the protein CASSLRAFGRASSPLHF.

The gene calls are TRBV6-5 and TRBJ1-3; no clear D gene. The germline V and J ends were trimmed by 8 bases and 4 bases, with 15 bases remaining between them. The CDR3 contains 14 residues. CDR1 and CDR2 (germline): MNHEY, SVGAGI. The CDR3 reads CASARAALGNTIYF. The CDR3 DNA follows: TGTGCCAGCGCTCGGGCTGCCTTGGGAAACACCATATATTTT.

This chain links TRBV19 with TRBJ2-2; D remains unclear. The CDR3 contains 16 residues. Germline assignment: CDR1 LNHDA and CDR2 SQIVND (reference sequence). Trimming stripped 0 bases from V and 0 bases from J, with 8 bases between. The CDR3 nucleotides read TGTGCCAGTAGTATAGAGGGCGCAGCGAACACCGGGGAGCTGTTTTTT. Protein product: CASSIEGAANTGELFF.

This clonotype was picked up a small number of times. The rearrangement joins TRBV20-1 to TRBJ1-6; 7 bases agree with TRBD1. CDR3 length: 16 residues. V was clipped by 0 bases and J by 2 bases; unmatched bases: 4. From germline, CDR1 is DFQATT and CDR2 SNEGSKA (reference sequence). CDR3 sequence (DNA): TGCAGTGCTAGAGATCACAGGGGAACCTATAATTCACCCCTCCACTTT. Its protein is CSARDHRGTYNSPLHF.

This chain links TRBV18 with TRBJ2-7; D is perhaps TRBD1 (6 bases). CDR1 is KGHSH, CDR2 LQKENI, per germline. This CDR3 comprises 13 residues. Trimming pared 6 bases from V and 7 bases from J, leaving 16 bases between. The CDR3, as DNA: TGTGCCAGCTCGCCCAACCGGGACACAGAGCAGTACTTC. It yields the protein CASSPNRDTEQYF.

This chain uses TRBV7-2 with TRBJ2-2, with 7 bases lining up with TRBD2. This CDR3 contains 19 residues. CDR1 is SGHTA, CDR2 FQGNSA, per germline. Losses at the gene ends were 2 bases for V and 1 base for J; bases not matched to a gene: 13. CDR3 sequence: CASSLYGLAELLNTGELFF. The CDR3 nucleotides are TGTGCCAGCAGCTTATATGGGCTAGCGGAACTATTGAACACCGGGGAGCTGTTTTTT.

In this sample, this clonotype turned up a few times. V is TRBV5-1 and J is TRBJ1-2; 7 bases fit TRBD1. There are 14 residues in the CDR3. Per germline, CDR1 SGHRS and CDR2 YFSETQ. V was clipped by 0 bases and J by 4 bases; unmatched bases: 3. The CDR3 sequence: CASSLGQGAYGYTF. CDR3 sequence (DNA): TGCGCCAGCAGCTTGGGACAGGGCGCCTATGGCTACACCTTC.

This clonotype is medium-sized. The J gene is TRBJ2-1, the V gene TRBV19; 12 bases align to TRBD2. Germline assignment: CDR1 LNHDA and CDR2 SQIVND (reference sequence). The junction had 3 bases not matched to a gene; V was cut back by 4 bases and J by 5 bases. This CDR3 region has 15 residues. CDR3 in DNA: TGTGCCAGTAGTACACTAGCGGGGGGCGACAATGAGCAGTTCTTC. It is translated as CASSTLAGGDNEQFF.

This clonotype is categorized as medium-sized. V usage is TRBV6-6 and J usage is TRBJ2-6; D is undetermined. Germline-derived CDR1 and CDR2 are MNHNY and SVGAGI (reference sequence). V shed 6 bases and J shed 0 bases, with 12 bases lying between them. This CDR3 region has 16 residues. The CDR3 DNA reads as TGTGCCAGCAGCCACCAACCTTTCTCTGGGGCCAACGTCCTGACTTTC. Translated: CASSHQPFSGANVLTF.

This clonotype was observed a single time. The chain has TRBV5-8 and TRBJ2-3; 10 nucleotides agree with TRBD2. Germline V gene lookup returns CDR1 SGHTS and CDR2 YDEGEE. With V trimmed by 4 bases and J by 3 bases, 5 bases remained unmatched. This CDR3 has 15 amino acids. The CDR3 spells CASSPGLARTDTQYF. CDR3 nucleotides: TGTGCCAGCAGCCCGGGACTAGCGAGGACAGATACGCAGTATTTT.

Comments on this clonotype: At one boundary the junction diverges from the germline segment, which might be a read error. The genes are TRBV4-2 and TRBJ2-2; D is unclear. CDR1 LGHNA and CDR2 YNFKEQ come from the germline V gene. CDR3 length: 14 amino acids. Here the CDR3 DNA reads TGCGCCAGCAGCCAAGAACGGACCGTCGGGGAGCTGTTTTTT. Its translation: CASSQERTVGELFF.